The 30 T cell receptor beta chains below all came from one sample that was sequenced in a study of circulating CD8 cells and anti-PD-1 response in melanoma. Sorting of live CD3+CD8+TCRalphabeta+ cells by PD-1 and/or TIGIT gave four subsets. The QIAseq Immune Repertoire TCR panel built the libraries from approximately 15 ng of total RNA. Via MiXCR, TCRdb re-called the reads, giving one row per CDR3 protein. The sample includes over a thousand distinct CDR3 sequences, around 5.4% of them seen just once. The sample here was CD8+ T cells from PBMCs, taken at baseline or after one month of anti-PD-1 therapy (not recorded which). The receptors derive from a human donor with melanoma.

This clonotype is deemed large. V is TRBV9 and J is TRBJ2-1; D is tentatively TRBD1 or TRBD2 (6 bases each). Germline-derived CDR1 and CDR2 are SGDLS and YYNGEE. The CDR3 has 13 amino acids. V was pared by 0 bases and J by 9 bases, with 10 bases between. The CDR3, as DNA: TGTGCCAGCAGCGTAGTAGGGGGAGGTGAGCAGTTCTTC. Translated, it gives CASSVVGGGEQFF.

This clonotype is judged large. This sequence joins TRBV25-1 and TRBJ2-7; no firm D call. The V gene's germline CDR1 is MGHDK and CDR2 SYGVNS. This CDR3 is built from 12 residues. Trimming left V 2 bases short and J 5 bases short, with 7 bases between. DNA for the CDR3: TGTGCCAGCAGTGAAGAAGTTAACGAGCAGTACTTC. Translation gives CASSEEVNEQYF.

This clonotype is judged large. The chain combines TRBV28 with TRBJ2-7, with D uncertain. Germline V gives CDR1 MDHEN, CDR2 SYDVKM. This CDR3 is built from 11 residues. Trimming pared 7 bases from V and 7 bases from J, leaving 11 bases between. CDR3 region: CASIRSGEQYF. Here the CDR3 DNA reads TGTGCCAGCATTCGATCCGGAGAGCAGTACTTC.

By share, this clonotype ranks as medium-sized. V is TRBV6-4 and J is TRBJ2-1; TRBD2 matches at 7 bases. This CDR3 has 15 amino acids. CDR1 MRHNA and CDR2 SNTAGT come from the germline V gene. The junction had 6 bases not matched to a gene; V was cut back by 0 bases and J by 7 bases. CDR3 DNA sequence: TGTGCCAGCAGTGACTCAGGACTAGGCGGGAATGAGCAGTTCTTC. Translating gives CASSDSGLGGNEQFF.

This clonotype has more than one count but fewer than ten. The V call is TRBV2, the J call TRBJ2-5; 7 bases line up with TRBD2. Germline V gene lookup returns CDR1 SNHLY and CDR2 FYNNEI. The J segment lost 5 bases and the V segment lost 11 bases, leaving 5 bases of the junction unmatched. There are 11 residues in the CDR3. The chain's CDR3 is CAHLGGETQYF. In DNA form, the CDR3 reads TGTGCCCACTTGGGGGGGGAGACCCAGTACTTC.

By its share, this clonotype is medium-sized. The chain recombines TRBV6-1 with TRBJ2-7; D call uncertain. There are 15 residues in the CDR3. Trimming left V 2 bases short and J 0 bases short, with 11 bases between. Germline V gives CDR1 MNHNS, CDR2 SASEGT. This chain's CDR3 is CASSETPGSSYEQYF. The CDR3 region has the DNA TGTGCCAGCAGTGAAACTCCAGGTTCCTCCTACGAGCAGTACTTC.

By its share, this clonotype is medium-sized. The chain combines TRBV25-1 with TRBJ1-1; D gene ambiguous. CDR1 is MGHDK and CDR2 is SYGVNS in the germline V gene. The CDR3 contains 12 residues. Trimming cost V 2 bases and J 5 bases, with 6 bases left between them. CDR3 bases: TGTGCCAGCAGTGAAGAGTTGACTGAAGCTTTCTTT. It is translated as CASSEELTEAFF.

This clonotype is labeled large. CDR3 sequence: CATSREGAPTDTQYF. Here the CDR3 DNA reads TGTGCCACCAGCAGAGAGGGGGCCCCCACAGATACGCAGTATTTT. V gene TRBV15 combines with J gene TRBJ2-3; a weak D match, TRBD1 (6 bases). Trimming took 0 bases from V and 2 from J, leaving 9 bases between them. This CDR3 has 15 residues. The germline gives CDR1 LNHNV, CDR2 YYDKDF (reference sequence). Variable domain in full (rest from reference TRBV15 and TRBJ2-3): DAMVIQNPRYQVTQFGKPVTLSCSQTLNHNVMYWYQQKSSQAPKLLFHYYDKDFNNEADTPDNFQSRRPNTSFCFLDIRSPGLGDTAMYLCATSREGAPTDTQYFGPGTRLTVL.

Details on this clonotype: A read error is possible here, since a much larger clone lies one base away. This chain uses TRBV27 with TRBJ1-1; tentatively, D is TRBD1 (5 bases). V was trimmed by 5 bases and J by 7 bases, leaving 17 bases between them. In germline, CDR1 is MNHEY, CDR2 SMNVEV (reference sequence). This CDR3 region has 14 residues. CDR3 loop: CASSTHCGAFEAFF. The CDR3 DNA sequence: TGTGCCAGCAGTACCCACTGCGGGGCCTTTGAAGCTTTCTTT.

This clonotype qualifies as large. V usage is TRBV3-1 and J usage is TRBJ2-6; D may be TRBD1 (5 bases). This CDR3 is built from 16 residues. Per germline, CDR1 LGHDT and CDR2 YNNKEL (reference sequence). V shed 6 bases and J shed 1 base, with 13 bases lying between them. The CDR3 nucleotides read TGTGCCAGCAGTGCCGCAGGGCTGTCTGGGGCCAACGTCCTGACTTTC. This sequence encodes CASSAAGLSGANVLTF.

Details on this clonotype: At one end, the junction sequence differs from germline, possibly due to a read error. The genes are TRBV24-1 and TRBJ2-1, with 9 bases aligning to TRBD1. Germline V gene lookup returns CDR1 KGHDR and CDR2 SFDVKD. This CDR3 region has 16 residues. The CDR3 DNA sequence: TGTGCCACCGGTGATCCCAGGACAGGGGCTAGCAATGAGCAGTTCTTC. As protein: CATGDPRTGASNEQFF.

This clonotype is large in the sample. The genes are TRBV5-5 and TRBJ2-7; TRBD1 matches at 10 bases. Germline lookup yields CDR1 SGHKS and CDR2 YYEKEE (reference sequence). J gave up 5 bases and V 0 bases, and 2 bases lay outside the gene matches. This CDR3 has 14 amino acids. CDR3 bases: TGTGCCAGCAGCTTGGGGACAGGGGGTAACGAGCAGTACTTC. Amino acids: CASSLGTGGNEQYF.

To note about this clonotype: A junction end diverges from the germline sequence, so it may reflect a read error. This chain links TRBV7-2 with TRBJ1-2, with 7 nucleotides matching TRBD1. The CDR3 runs to 15 residues. Germline loops: CDR1 SGHTA, CDR2 FQGNSA. The CDR3 bases are TGTGCCAGCGGCTTGGGGACAGTCGCTAACTATGGCTACACCTTC. The encoded protein is CASGLGTVANYGYTF.

In this sample, this clonotype is medium-sized. The rearrangement uses TRBV20-1 and TRBJ2-1, with D perhaps matching TRBD2 (5 bases). Germline lookup yields CDR1 DFQATT and CDR2 SNEGSKA (reference sequence). The V and J ends lost 2 bases and 0 bases respectively, with 17 bases between them. The CDR3 spans 17 residues. The CDR3 loop reads CSARSLSGESSYNEQFF. The CDR3 coding sequence is TGCAGTGCTAGATCCCTAAGCGGTGAGAGCTCCTACAATGAGCAGTTCTTC.

In its sample, this clonotype is medium-sized. The rearrangement links TRBV24-1 to TRBJ2-1, with 9 bases matching TRBD1. The V gene's germline CDR1 is KGHDR and CDR2 SFDVKD. CDR3 length: 16 amino acids. Trimming took 3 bases from V and 6 from J; bases not matched to a gene: 8. The CDR3 sequence is CATSDPRTGASNEQFF. As DNA, the CDR3 is TGTGCCACCAGTGATCCCAGGACAGGGGCTAGCAATGAGCAGTTCTTC.

In its sample, this clonotype is large (0.1 to 1%). J is TRBJ2-1 and V is TRBV19, with TRBD2 matching over 12 bases. Germline loops: CDR1 LNHDA, CDR2 SQIVND (reference sequence). V was clipped by 0 bases and J by 5 bases; unmatched bases: 8. The CDR3 contains 18 residues. The CDR3 bases are TGTGCCAGTAGTATAGACCCGACTAGCGGGGGACAACACAATGAGCAGTTCTTC. Translated: CASSIDPTSGGQHNEQFF. The variable domain in full, completed from reference TRBV19 and TRBJ2-1, reads DGGITQSPKYLFRKEGQNVTLSCEQNLNHDAMYWYRQDPGQGLRLIYYSQIVNDFQKGDIAEGYSVSREKKESFPLTVTSAQKNPTAFYLCASSIDPTSGGQHNEQFFGPGTRLTVL.

This clonotype is labeled medium-sized (0.01 to 0.1%). The genes are TRBV27 and TRBJ2-7; TRBD1 might be the D (5 bases). The CDR3 is 13 residues long. Germline V gives CDR1 MNHEY, CDR2 SMNVEV (reference sequence). With 3 bases removed from V and 1 base from J, the gap between germline ends came to 7 bases. This CDR3 reads CASSFAGSYEQYF. The CDR3 nucleotides read TGTGCCAGCAGTTTTGCAGGGTCCTACGAGCAGTACTTC.

This clonotype is termed large. The DNA is left out, because the CDR3 cannot be placed on it with certainty; the CDR3 is given as TCRdb lists it. The genes are TRBV25-1 and TRBJ2-5; no DNA check was done on the table's D call, TRBD1. The germline V gene has CDR1 MGHDK and CDR2 SYGVNS. The CDR3 is made up of 11 amino acids, end residues included. The CDR3 spells CAIRARETQYF.

By sample share, this clonotype is medium-sized. J is TRBJ2-5 and V is TRBV7-2; a possible D gene is TRBD1 (5 bases). The germline V gene has CDR1 SGHTA and CDR2 FQGNSA. Trimming removed 5 bases from V and 5 bases from J, with 12 bases in between. The CDR3 runs 13 residues. The CDR3 sequence is CASSLDKTETQYF. The CDR3 DNA reads TGTGCCAGCAGCCTGGACAAGACGGAGACCCAGTACTTC.

Judged by abundance, this clonotype is medium-sized. The chain employs TRBV7-3 and TRBJ2-7; the match to TRBD1 covers 8 bases. This CDR3 is 13 amino acids long. J was trimmed by 4 bases and V by 2 bases; bases with no gene match: 1. Germline CDR1 reads SGHTA; CDR2 reads FQGTGA. CDR3 in amino acids: CASSLGTGYEQYF. The CDR3 DNA reads TGTGCCAGCAGCTTAGGGACAGGTTACGAGCAGTACTTC.

The V gene is TRBV19, the J gene TRBJ2-7, with a possible D match to TRBD1 (5 bases). Germline-derived CDR1 and CDR2 are LNHDA and SQIVND (reference sequence). This CDR3 is 15 amino acids long. V was clipped by 3 bases and J by 9 bases, with 21 bases between them. The CDR3 here is CASSMFWGPTERQYF. In nucleotides, the CDR3 is TGTGCCAGTAGTATGTTCTGGGGCCCGACGGAGCGGCAGTACTTC.

This clonotype is termed large (0.1 to 1%). This chain joins TRBV28 and TRBJ1-1, with TRBD1 as a possible D gene (5 bases). The V end lost 6 bases, the J end lost 0 bases, and 17 bases lay between the germline ends. The CDR3 sequence is 16 residues long. Germline V lookup: CDR1 MDHEN, CDR2 SYDVKM. The CDR3 protein is CASSPLRDQMNTEAFF. The CDR3 DNA sequence: TGTGCCAGCAGCCCTCTCCGGGACCAAATGAACACTGAAGCTTTCTTT. Based on the CDR3 plus reference TRBV28 and TRBJ1-1, the full variable domain is DVKVTQSSRYLVKRTGEKVFLECVQDMDHENMFWYRQDPGLGLRLIYFSYDVKMKEKGDIPEGYSVSREKKERFSLILESASTNQTSMYLCASSPLRDQMNTEAFFGQGTRLTVV.

This clonotype qualifies as large. This rearrangement joins TRBV19 to TRBJ1-1; unclear D gene. V was clipped by 5 bases and J by 2 bases, with 12 bases between them. Germline V gene data show CDR1 as LNHDA and CDR2 as SQIVND (reference sequence). This CDR3 spans 14 amino acids. CDR3 sequence reads: CASSDSDLNTEAFF. In DNA, the CDR3 is TGTGCCAGTAGTGACTCAGACCTAAACACTGAAGCTTTCTTT. The full variable domain, rest sourced from reference TRBV19 and TRBJ1-1, is DGGITQSPKYLFRKEGQNVTLSCEQNLNHDAMYWYRQDPGQGLRLIYYSQIVNDFQKGDIAEGYSVSREKKESFPLTVTSAQKNPTAFYLCASSDSDLNTEAFFGQGTRLTVV.

By sample share, this clonotype is medium-sized (0.01 to 0.1%). The chain combines TRBV6-5 with TRBJ2-7; tentatively, D is TRBD2 (6 bases). The CDR3 is made up of 17 amino acids. V was trimmed by 2 bases and J by 9 bases, leaving 26 bases between them. CDR1 and CDR2 (germline): MNHEY, SVGAGI. The CDR3 loop reads CASSYGRRPGLSSGQYF. The CDR3 DNA reads TGTGCCAGCAGTTACGGCCGCCGACCGGGACTGTCATCGGGGCAGTACTTC.

Sample share makes this clonotype medium-sized (0.01 to 0.1%). The rearrangement links TRBV2 to TRBJ2-3, with 10 bases identical to TRBD2. This CDR3 has 14 residues. The ends lost 10 bases at V and 4 bases at J; junction bases unmatched: 8. The germline gives CDR1 SNHLY, CDR2 FYNNEI. CDR3 nucleotide sequence: TGTGCCACAATACTAGCGGGGATATCAGATACGCAGTATTTT. This sequence encodes CATILAGISDTQYF.

By share, this clonotype ranks as large (0.1 to 1%). V usage is TRBV28 and J usage is TRBJ2-7; D uncertain. This CDR3 is built from 13 residues. Trimming took off 6 bases at V and 3 bases at J, with 12 bases between the two ends. Germline values: CDR1 MDHEN, CDR2 SYDVKM. The CDR3 reads CASRGSFVYEQYF. CDR3 sequence (DNA): TGTGCCAGCAGAGGTTCGTTCGTCTACGAGCAGTACTTC.

This clonotype was found a few times. This chain joins TRBV29-1 and TRBJ2-7; D is possibly TRBD1 (6 bases). Germline lookup yields CDR1 SQVTM and CDR2 ANQGSEA. There are 13 residues in the CDR3. V was shortened by 3 bases and J by 3 bases, with 12 bases between the two germline ends. CDR3 sequence reads: CSVDVQGNYEQYF. In nucleotides, the CDR3 is TGCAGCGTTGATGTCCAGGGGAACTACGAGCAGTACTTC.

Relative to its sample, this clonotype is large. Compared with germline, one end of the junction differs, possibly owing to a read error. The rearrangement joins TRBV24-1 to TRBJ2-1; 9 positions agree with TRBD1. CDR3 length equals 20 residues. In germline, CDR1 is KGHDR, CDR2 SFDVKD. CDR3 sequence: CATSVLPVRPGTGFWNEQFF. CDR3 sequence (DNA): TGTGCCACCAGTGTTTTGCCCGTGCGCCCCGGGACAGGGTTTTGGAATGAGCAGTTCTTC.

Relative to its sample, this clonotype is medium-sized (0.01 to 0.1%). This sequence joins TRBV6-1 and TRBJ1-2, with a weak D call TRBD1 (5 bases). The CDR3 loop spans 13 amino acids. Germline values: CDR1 MNHNS, CDR2 SASEGT. V was cut by 1 base and J by 5 bases, with 8 bases left in between. The CDR3 coding sequence is TGTGCCAGCAGTGAAGGTGGGGGATATGGCTACACCTTC. This gives the protein CASSEGGGYGYTF.

This clonotype is large (0.1 to 1%) by share. The V gene is TRBV7-8, the J gene TRBJ1-5; 9 nucleotides align to TRBD1. This CDR3 has 14 amino acids. The germline V gene encodes CDR1 SGHVS and CDR2 FQNEAQ. Trimming took 5 bases from V and 4 from J; bases not matched to a gene: 3. CDR3 sequence: CASSPGTGNQPQHF. The CDR3 DNA reads as TGTGCCAGCAGCCCGGGGACAGGGAATCAGCCCCAGCATTTT.